These 20 T cell receptor beta chains were sequenced from one sample in a study of human T cells and chemical hapten exposure. One entry per CDR3 protein, called by TCRdb with MiXCR from the RACE reads. The repertoire consists of 150,000 to 200,000 distinct CDR3 sequences, with roughly 15% occurring once and the leading ten covering about 1.7%. The sample's time point: patch test 1, 2 weeks after DPC sensitization. Treatment meaning: therapeutic diphenylcyclopropenone sensitization with weekly scalp DPC. The sample was whole blood, taken in connection with sensitization to the hapten diphenylcyclopropenone (DPC). Source of these receptors: a woman aged 25 to 45 with alopecia areata. Some clones in this sample may be carry-over from other donors' samples.

This sequence joins TRBV20-1 and TRBJ1-5, with 7 bases fitting TRBD1. From germline, CDR1 is DFQATT and CDR2 SNEGSKA (reference sequence). The CDR3 has 13 residues. Trimming removed 1 base from V and 6 bases from J; junction bases left unmatched: 3. CDR3 region: CSARGQGVQPQHF. The CDR3, as DNA: TGCAGTGCTAGAGGGCAGGGGGTTCAGCCCCAGCATTTT.

This clonotype was counted only a few times. The chain links TRBV20-1 to TRBJ2-1, with D perhaps matching TRBD1 (6 bases). Between the trimmed V and J ends, which lost 6 bases and 1 base, there was a span of 16 bases. The CDR3 runs 15 residues. Germline CDR1 DFQATT, CDR2 SNEGSKA (reference sequence). DNA of the CDR3: TGCAGTGCCAGGGGTGCGGAAGAATCCTACAATGAGCAGTTCTTC. Protein sequence: CSARGAEESYNEQFF.

This clonotype was detected only a few times. This chain connects TRBV7-8 to TRBJ2-5; 7 nucleotides align to TRBD2. Losses at the gene ends were 4 bases for V and 5 bases for J; bases not matched to a gene: 1. The CDR3 length is 12 residues. Germline V lookup: CDR1 SGHVS, CDR2 FQNEAQ. CDR3 loop: CASSWGGETQYF. For the CDR3, the DNA is TGTGCCAGCAGCTGGGGAGGGGAGACCCAGTACTTC.

This clonotype was seen a few times. The chain combines TRBV14 with TRBJ1-3; D unresolved. CDR3 length equals 13 residues. CDR1 is SGHDN, CDR2 FVKESK, per germline. Trimming pared 4 bases from V and 11 bases from J, leaving 15 bases between. CDR3 sequence reads: CASSLSKPHPIYF. The DNA for the CDR3 is TGTGCCAGCAGCCTGAGCAAGCCCCATCCCATATATTTT. The full variable domain, completed using reference TRBV14 and TRBJ1-3, is EAGVTQFPSHSVIEKGQTVTLRCDPISGHDNLYWYRRVMGKEIKFLLHFVKESKQDESGMPNNRFLAERTGGTYSTLKVQPAELEDSGVYFCASSLSKPHPIYFGEGSWLTVV.

The sample holds one count of this clonotype. This chain uses TRBV20-1 with TRBJ2-1, with 11 bases matching TRBD2. Germline lookup yields CDR1 DFQATT and CDR2 SNEGSKA (reference sequence). V lost 0 bases, J lost 7 bases, and 5 bases stayed unmatched. This CDR3 is built from 15 residues. CDR3 coding DNA: TGCAGTGCTAGAGATAGCGGGGGGGCTATAAATGAGCAGTTCTTC. Its protein product is CSARDSGGAINEQFF.

In its sample, this clonotype was seen many times. For the CDR3, the DNA is TGCGCCAGCAGCTACTATCAGCGGGAGGCGGGTGAGCAGTTCTTC. It codes for CASSYYQREAGEQFF. The chain joins TRBV5-1 to TRBJ2-1; 9 bases are shared with TRBD2. Germline V lookup: CDR1 SGHRS, CDR2 YFSETQ. Germline trimming cut 3 bases from V and 9 bases from J; bases unmatched to any gene: 10. The CDR3 extends over 15 amino acids.

The V gene is TRBV2, the J gene TRBJ2-1; 11 positions agree with TRBD2. V dropped 2 bases and J dropped 10; count of bases not matched to a gene: 7. Germline values: CDR1 SNHLY, CDR2 FYNNEI. The CDR3 is 15 residues long. The CDR3 protein is CASSERSSGGKEQFF. The DNA for the CDR3 is TGTGCCAGCAGTGAAAGGTCTAGCGGGGGGAAAGAGCAGTTCTTC.

In its sample, this clonotype was seen a few times. The gene calls are TRBV10-3 and TRBJ1-5; TRBD1 is a possible D gene (5 bases). The germline V and J ends were trimmed by 11 bases and 0 bases, with 14 bases remaining between them. Per germline, CDR1 ENHRY and CDR2 SYGVKD. This CDR3 spans 14 amino acids. This CDR3 reads CASSDSYSNQPQHF. CDR3 nucleotide sequence: TGTGCCTCATCCGACAGCTATAGCAATCAGCCCCAGCATTTT.

The chain is built from TRBV20-1 and TRBJ1-6; 9 bases match TRBD1. The CDR3 loop spans 15 amino acids. V trimming: 6 bases; J trimming: 2 bases; junction bases outside the gene matches: 5. Germline V gives CDR1 DFQATT, CDR2 SNEGSKA (reference sequence). CDR3 region: CSALQGAPYNSPLHF. CDR3 bases: TGCAGTGCCCTACAGGGGGCCCCCTATAATTCACCCCTCCACTTT.

This clonotype was seen ten or more times. The chain carries TRBV28 and TRBJ1-1, with 7 bases fitting TRBD1. The length of the CDR3 is 15 residues. Germline V gives CDR1 MDHEN, CDR2 SYDVKM. V was pared by 5 bases and J by 0 bases, with 6 bases of the junction left unmatched. The CDR3 nucleotides are TGTGCCAGCAGTCCGCCAACAGGGGTGAACACTGAAGCTTTCTTT. Translation: CASSPPTGVNTEAFF.

The CDR3 is CASSYFQGGTEAFF. The CDR3 nucleotides are TGTGCCAGCAGTTATTTCCAGGGCGGCACTGAAGCTTTCTTT. The V gene is TRBV6-6, the J gene TRBJ1-1; maybe TRBD1 (5 bases). Trimming removed 3 bases from V and 4 bases from J, with 12 bases in between. The CDR3 length is 14 residues. CDR1 MNHNY and CDR2 SVGAGI come from the germline V gene (reference sequence).

This clonotype occurred many times. This sequence joins TRBV7-9 and TRBJ1-6, with TRBD1 matching over 12 bases. CDR3 length: 15 amino acids. Germline lookup yields CDR1 SEHNR and CDR2 FQNEAQ (reference sequence). J was trimmed by 10 bases and V by 6 bases; bases with no gene match: 7. For the CDR3, the DNA is TGTGCCAGCAGTCCCGGGACAGGGGGCTGGTCACCCCTCCACTTT. This codes for CASSPGTGGWSPLHF.

This clonotype occurred a few times. This chain connects TRBV11-2 to TRBJ2-5; D gene ambiguous. V was shortened by 0 bases and J by 5 bases, with 10 bases between the two germline ends. This CDR3 region has 14 residues. Germline V gene lookup returns CDR1 SGHAT and CDR2 FQNNGV. CDR3 nucleotides: TGTGCCAGCAGCTTAGAACCCGAGGTTGAGACCCAGTACTTC. As protein: CASSLEPEVETQYF.

The V call is TRBV5-4, the J call TRBJ2-1; no clear D gene. This CDR3 is built from 13 residues. Trimming took 0 bases from V and 7 from J, leaving 8 bases between them. Germline lookup yields CDR1 SGHNT and CDR2 YYREEE (reference sequence). In DNA form, the CDR3 reads TGTGCCAGCAGCTTGGAACCTCTAAATGAGCAGTTCTTC. Its translation is CASSLEPLNEQFF.

This clonotype was observed a single time. The V call is TRBV7-2, the J call TRBJ2-2; possible D gene TRBD1, 5 bases. This CDR3 has 15 residues. The ends were cut back, 3 bases at V and 4 bases at J, with 12 bases in the middle. Germline CDR1 reads SGHTA; CDR2 reads FQGNSA. Here the CDR3 DNA reads TGTGCCAGCAGCTTGCCAGGGTTCAGCACCGGGGAGCTGTTTTTT. Its translation is CASSLPGFSTGELFF.

The chain carries TRBV7-9 and TRBJ1-1, with 7 positions matching TRBD1. There are 16 residues in the CDR3. The trim removed 5 bases at V and 1 base at J, leaving 10 bases unmatched. CDR1 is SEHNR, CDR2 FQNEAQ, per germline (reference sequence). The CDR3 loop reads CASSPSGTGANTEAFF. In nucleotides, the CDR3 is TGTGCCAGCAGCCCATCGGGAACAGGGGCGAACACTGAAGCTTTCTTT.

Ten or more counts support this clonotype. The rearrangement links TRBV5-1 to TRBJ2-1; 8 bases match TRBD2. V lost 0 bases, J lost 6 bases, and 5 bases stayed unmatched. Germline assignment: CDR1 SGHRS and CDR2 YFSETQ. The CDR3 is 15 residues long. Written as DNA, the CDR3 is TGCGCCAGCAGCTTGGTGGGGACTAGTGCCAATGAGCAGTTCTTC. Encoded protein: CASSLVGTSANEQFF.

This clonotype was found a few times. The chain uses TRBV20-1 and TRBJ1-6; the match to TRBD1 covers 7 bases. Germline-derived CDR1 and CDR2 are DFQATT and SNEGSKA (reference sequence). J lost 4 bases, V lost 1 base, and 7 bases had no gene match. CDR3 length: 16 amino acids. This chain's CDR3 is CSARAQGEGYNSPLHF. The CDR3 region has the DNA TGCAGTGCTAGAGCCCAGGGGGAAGGTTATAATTCACCCCTCCACTTT.

This clonotype was counted a few times. The rearrangement links TRBV12-3 or TRBV12-4 to TRBJ2-7; TRBD1 matches 11 bases. This CDR3 spans 14 amino acids. J gave up 7 bases and V 3 bases, and 5 bases lay outside the gene matches. The CDR3 reads CASSFGQGAREQYF. The CDR3 region has the DNA TGTGCCAGCAGTTTTGGACAGGGGGCGCGGGAGCAGTACTTC.

This clonotype came up a few times. The chain couples TRBV11-2 to TRBJ1-3; D is uncertain. Per germline, CDR1 SGHAT and CDR2 FQNNGV. The CDR3 length is 15 residues. Trimming removed 0 bases from V and 0 bases from J, with 6 bases in between. This CDR3 reads CASSLDPGSGNTIYF. DNA of the CDR3: TGTGCCAGCAGCTTAGATCCAGGCTCTGGAAACACCATATATTTT. Full variable domain (outside the CDR3, taken from reference TRBV11-2 and TRBJ1-3): EAGVAQSPRYKIIEKRQSVAFWCNPISGHATLYWYQQILGQGPKLLIQFQNNGVVDDSQLPKDRFSAERLKGVDSTLKIQPAKLEDSAVYLCASSLDPGSGNTIYFGEGSWLTVV.